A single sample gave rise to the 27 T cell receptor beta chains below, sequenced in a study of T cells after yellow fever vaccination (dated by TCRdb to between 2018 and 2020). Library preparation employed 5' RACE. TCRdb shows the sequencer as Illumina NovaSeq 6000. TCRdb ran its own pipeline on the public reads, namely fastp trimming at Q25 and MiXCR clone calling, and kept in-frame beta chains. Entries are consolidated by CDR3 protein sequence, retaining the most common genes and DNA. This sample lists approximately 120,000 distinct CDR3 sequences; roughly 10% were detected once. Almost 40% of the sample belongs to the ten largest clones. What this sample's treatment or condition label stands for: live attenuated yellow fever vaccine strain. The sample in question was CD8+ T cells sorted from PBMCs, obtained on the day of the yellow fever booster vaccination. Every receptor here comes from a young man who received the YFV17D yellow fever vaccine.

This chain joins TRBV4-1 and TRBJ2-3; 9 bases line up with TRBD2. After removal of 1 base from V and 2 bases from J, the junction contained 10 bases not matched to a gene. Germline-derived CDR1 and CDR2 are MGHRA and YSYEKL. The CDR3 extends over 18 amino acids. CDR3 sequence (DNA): TGCGCCAGCAGCCAAGTGCCCCTAGCGGGGACGGTCACAGATACGCAGTATTTT. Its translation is CASSQVPLAGTVTDTQYF.

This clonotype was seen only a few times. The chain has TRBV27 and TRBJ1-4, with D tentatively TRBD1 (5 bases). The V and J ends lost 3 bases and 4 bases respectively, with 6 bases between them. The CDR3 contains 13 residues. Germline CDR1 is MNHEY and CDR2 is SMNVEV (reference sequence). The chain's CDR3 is CASSFRGNEKLFF. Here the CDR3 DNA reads TGTGCCAGCAGTTTTAGGGGTAATGAAAAACTGTTTTTT.

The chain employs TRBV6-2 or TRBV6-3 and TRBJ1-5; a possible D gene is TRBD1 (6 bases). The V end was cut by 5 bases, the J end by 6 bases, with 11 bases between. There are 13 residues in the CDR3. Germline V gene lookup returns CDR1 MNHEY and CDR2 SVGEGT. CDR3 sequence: CASSQTGTQPQHF. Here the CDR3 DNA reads TGTGCCAGCAGTCAAACAGGGACTCAGCCCCAGCATTTT.

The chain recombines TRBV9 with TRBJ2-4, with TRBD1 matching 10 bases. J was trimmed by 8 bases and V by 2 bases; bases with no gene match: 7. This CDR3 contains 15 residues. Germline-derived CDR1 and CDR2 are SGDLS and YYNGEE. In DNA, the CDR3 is TGTGCCAGCAGCGTTGGACAGGGGGTTATAGACATTCAGTACTTC. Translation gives CASSVGQGVIDIQYF.

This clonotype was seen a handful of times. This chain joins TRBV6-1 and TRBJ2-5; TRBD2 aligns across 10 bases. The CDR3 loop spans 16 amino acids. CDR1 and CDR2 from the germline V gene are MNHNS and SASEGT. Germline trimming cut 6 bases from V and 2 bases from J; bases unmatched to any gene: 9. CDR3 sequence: CASRLLAGDRQETQYF. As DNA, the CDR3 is TGTGCCAGCAGGCTCCTAGCGGGGGATAGGCAAGAGACCCAGTACTTC.

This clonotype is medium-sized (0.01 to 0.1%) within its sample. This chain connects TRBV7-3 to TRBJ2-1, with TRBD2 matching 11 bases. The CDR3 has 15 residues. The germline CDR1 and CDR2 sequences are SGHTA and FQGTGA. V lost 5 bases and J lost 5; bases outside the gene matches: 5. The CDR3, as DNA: TGTGCCAGCAGCGTTGGACTAGCGGGTAACAATGAGCAGTTCTTC. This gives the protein CASSVGLAGNNEQFF. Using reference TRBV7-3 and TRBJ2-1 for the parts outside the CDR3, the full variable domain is GAGVSQTPSNKVTEKGKYVELRCDPISGHTALYWYRQSLGQGPEFLIYFQGTGAADDSGLPNDRFFAVRPEGSVSTLKIQRTERGDSAVYLCASSVGLAGNNEQFFGPGTRLTVL.

The CDR3 reads CASSFGSNEKLFF. CDR3 nucleotide sequence: TGTGCCAGCAGCTTTGGCAGCAATGAAAAACTGTTTTTT. V gene TRBV5-6 combines with J gene TRBJ1-4; D gene uncertain. V lost 2 bases and J 5 bases, leaving 7 bases between the germline ends. The CDR3 is 13 residues long. Germline V lookup: CDR1 SGHDT, CDR2 YYEEEE.

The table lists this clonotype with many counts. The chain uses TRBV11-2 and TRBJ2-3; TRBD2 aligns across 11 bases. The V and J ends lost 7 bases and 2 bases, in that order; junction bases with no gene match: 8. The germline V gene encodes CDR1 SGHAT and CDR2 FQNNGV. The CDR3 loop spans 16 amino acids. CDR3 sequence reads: CASNLASGGSTDTQYF. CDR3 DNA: TGTGCCAGCAACTTGGCTAGCGGGGGGTCCACAGATACGCAGTATTTT. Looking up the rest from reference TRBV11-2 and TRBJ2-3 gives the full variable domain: EAGVAQSPRYKIIEKRQSVAFWCNPISGHATLYWYQQILGQGPKLLIQFQNNGVVDDSQLPKDRFSAERLKGVDSTLKIQPAKLEDSAVYLCASNLASGGSTDTQYFGPGTRLTVL.

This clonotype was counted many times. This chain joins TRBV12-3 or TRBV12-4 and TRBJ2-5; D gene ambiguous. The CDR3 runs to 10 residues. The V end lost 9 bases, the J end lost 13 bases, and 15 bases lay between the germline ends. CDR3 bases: TGTGCCAGTATGCGCAGTACCTTGTACTTC. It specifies CASMRSTLYF.

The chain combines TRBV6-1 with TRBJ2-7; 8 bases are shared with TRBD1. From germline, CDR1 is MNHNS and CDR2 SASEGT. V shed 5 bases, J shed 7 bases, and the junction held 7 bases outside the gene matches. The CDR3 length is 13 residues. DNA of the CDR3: TGTGCCAGCAGTCCGGGACAGGATCTTGAGCAGTACTTC. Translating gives CASSPGQDLEQYF.

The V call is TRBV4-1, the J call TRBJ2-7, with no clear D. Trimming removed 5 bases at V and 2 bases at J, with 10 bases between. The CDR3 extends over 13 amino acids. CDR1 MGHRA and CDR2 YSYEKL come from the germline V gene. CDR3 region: CASSLQRAYEQYF. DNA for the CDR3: TGCGCCAGCAGCTTACAGCGTGCCTACGAGCAGTACTTC.

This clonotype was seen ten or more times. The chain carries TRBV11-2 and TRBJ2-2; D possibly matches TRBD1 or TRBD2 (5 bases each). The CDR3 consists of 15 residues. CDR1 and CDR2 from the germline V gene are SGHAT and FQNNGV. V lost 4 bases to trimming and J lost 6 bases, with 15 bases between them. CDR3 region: CASSSGTDDAGELFF. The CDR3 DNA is TGTGCCAGCAGCTCCGGGACCGACGACGCCGGGGAGCTGTTTTTT.

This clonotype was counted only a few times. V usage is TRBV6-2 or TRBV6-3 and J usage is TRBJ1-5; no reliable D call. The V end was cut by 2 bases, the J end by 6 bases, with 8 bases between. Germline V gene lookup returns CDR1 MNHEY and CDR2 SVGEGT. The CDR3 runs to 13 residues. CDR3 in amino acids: CASSYGWAQPQHF. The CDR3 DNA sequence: TGTGCCAGCAGTTACGGGTGGGCTCAGCCCCAGCATTTT.

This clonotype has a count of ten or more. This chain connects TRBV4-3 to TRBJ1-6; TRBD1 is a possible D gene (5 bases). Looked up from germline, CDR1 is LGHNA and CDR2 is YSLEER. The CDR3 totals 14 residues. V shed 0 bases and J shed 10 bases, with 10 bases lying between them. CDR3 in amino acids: CASSQDLRDSPLHF. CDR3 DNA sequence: TGCGCCAGCAGCCAAGATCTAAGGGACTCACCCCTCCACTTT.

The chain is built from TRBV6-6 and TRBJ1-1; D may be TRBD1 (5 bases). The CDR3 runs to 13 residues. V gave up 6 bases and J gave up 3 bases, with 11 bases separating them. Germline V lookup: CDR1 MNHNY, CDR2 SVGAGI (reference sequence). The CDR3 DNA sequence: TGTGCCAGCAGACCACGGGACGACACTGAAGCTTTCTTT. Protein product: CASRPRDDTEAFF.

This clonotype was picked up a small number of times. CDR3 amino acids: CASSYSQTGVSYEQYV. The CDR3 DNA sequence: TGTGCCAGCAGTTACTCGCAGACAGGGGTCTCCTACGAGCAGTACGTC. The rearrangement links TRBV6-2 or TRBV6-3 to TRBJ2-7; TRBD1 matches 8 bases. The CDR3 extends over 16 amino acids. V shed 0 bases and J 0 bases; nucleotides not matched to a gene: 4. Germline V gene sequence: CDR1 MNHEY, CDR2 SVGEGT.

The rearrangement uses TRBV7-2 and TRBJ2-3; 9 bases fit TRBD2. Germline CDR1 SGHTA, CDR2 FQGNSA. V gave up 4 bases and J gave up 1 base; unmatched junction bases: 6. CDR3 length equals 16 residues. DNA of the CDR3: TGTGCCAGCAGCTCAGTGCTAGCGGGGCGCACAGATACGCAGTATTTT. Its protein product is CASSSVLAGRTDTQYF. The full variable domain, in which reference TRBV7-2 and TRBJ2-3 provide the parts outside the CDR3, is GAGVSQSPSNKVTEKGKDVELRCDPISGHTALYWYRQSLGQGLEFLIYFQGNSAPDKSGLPSDRFSAERTGGSVSTLTIQRTQQEDSAVYLCASSSVLAGRTDTQYFGPGTRLTVL.

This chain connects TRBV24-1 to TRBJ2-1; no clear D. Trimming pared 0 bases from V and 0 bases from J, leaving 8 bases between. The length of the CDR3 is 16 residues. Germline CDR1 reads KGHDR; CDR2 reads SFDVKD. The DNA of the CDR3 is TGTGCCACCAGTGATTTGTCTCCGAGCTCCTACAATGAGCAGTTCTTC. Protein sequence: CATSDLSPSSYNEQFF.

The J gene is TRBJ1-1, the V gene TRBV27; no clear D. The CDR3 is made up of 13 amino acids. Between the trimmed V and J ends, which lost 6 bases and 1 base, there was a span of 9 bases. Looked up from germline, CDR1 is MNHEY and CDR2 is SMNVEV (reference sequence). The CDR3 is CASRRSENTEAFF. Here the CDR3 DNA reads TGTGCCAGCAGGAGGTCGGAGAACACTGAAGCTTTCTTT.

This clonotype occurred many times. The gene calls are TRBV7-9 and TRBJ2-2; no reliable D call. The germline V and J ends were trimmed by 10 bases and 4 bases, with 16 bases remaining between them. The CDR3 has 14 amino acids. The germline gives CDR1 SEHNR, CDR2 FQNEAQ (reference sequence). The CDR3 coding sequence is TGTGCCACCGATTTGATGATTGTCACCGGGGAGCTGTTTTTT. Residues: CATDLMIVTGELFF.

CDR3 residues: CASSSKENSNQPQHF. CDR3 in DNA: TGTGCCAGCAGTTCCAAGGAGAATAGCAATCAGCCCCAGCATTTT. The gene calls are TRBV6-6 and TRBJ1-5; no definite D call. V gave up 4 bases and J gave up 0 bases, with 10 bases separating them. CDR3 length equals 15 residues. CDR1 and CDR2 from the germline V gene are MNHNY and SVGAGI (reference sequence).

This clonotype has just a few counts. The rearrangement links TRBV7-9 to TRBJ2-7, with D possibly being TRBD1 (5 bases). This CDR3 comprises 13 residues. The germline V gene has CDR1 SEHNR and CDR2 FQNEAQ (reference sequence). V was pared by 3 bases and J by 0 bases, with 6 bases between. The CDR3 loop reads CASSFQGSYEQYV. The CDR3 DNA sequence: TGTGCCAGCAGCTTCCAGGGCTCCTACGAGCAGTACGTC.

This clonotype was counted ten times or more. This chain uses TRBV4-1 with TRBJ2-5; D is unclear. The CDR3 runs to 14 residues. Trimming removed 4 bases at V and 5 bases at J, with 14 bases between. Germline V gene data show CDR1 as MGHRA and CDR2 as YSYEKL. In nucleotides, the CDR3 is TGCGCCAGCAGCCCCCGAGATGGAATGGAGACCCAGTACTTC. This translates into CASSPRDGMETQYF.

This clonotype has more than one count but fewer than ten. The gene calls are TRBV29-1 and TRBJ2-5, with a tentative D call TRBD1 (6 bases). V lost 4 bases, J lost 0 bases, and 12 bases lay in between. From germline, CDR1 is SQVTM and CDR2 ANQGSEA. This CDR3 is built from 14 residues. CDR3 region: CSVGAAGDQETQYF. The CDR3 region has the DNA TGCAGCGTTGGGGCCGCAGGGGACCAAGAGACCCAGTACTTC.

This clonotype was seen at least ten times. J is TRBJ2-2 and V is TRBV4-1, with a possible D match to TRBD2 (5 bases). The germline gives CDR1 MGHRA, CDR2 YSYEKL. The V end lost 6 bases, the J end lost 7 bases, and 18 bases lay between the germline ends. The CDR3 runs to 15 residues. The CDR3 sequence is CASREDAGWRGELFF. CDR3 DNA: TGCGCCAGCAGGGAAGATGCGGGTTGGCGCGGGGAGCTGTTTTTT.

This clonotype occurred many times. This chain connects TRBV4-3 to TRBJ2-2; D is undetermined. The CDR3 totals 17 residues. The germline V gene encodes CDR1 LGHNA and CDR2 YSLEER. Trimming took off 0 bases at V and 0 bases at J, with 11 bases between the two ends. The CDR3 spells CASSQDPWAANTGELFF. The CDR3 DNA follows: TGCGCCAGCAGCCAAGATCCTTGGGCAGCGAACACCGGGGAGCTGTTTTTT.

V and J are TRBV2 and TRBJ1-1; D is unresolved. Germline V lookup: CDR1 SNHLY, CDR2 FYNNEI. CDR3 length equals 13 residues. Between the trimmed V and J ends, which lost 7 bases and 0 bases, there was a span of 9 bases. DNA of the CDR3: TGTGCCAGCACAGCCCAGGTGAACACTGAAGCTTTCTTT. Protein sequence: CASTAQVNTEAFF.